These T cell receptor beta chains were read from a single sample in a study of graft-versus-host responses after intestinal transplantation. Profiled with immunoSEQ multiplex PCR; TCRdb holds only in-frame clones, not every one. The table lists 85,000 to 100,000 clones, approximately 85% of them singletons. Sequenced material: PBMCs, taken 255 days after intestinal transplant. The receptors stem from a human patient who received an intestinal transplant, so some T cells may come from the graft donor. Both conserved end residues are part of each CDR3. The D gene is left open where the match is weak. The size of a clone is reported for some rows only, either as once, few or many, or as a class for expanded clones.

length: 15; J: TRBJ2-7; D: TRBD1; V: TRBV19; size: .; DNA: TGTGCCAGTAGGGTGCGGACGGGACAGGGCCACGAGCAGTACTTC; CDR3: CASRVRTGQGHEQYF
length: 15; J: TRBJ2-4; D: .; V: TRBV28; size: .; DNA: TGTGCCAGCAGTTTTGACAGACTAGCCAAAAACATTCAGTACTTC; CDR3: CASSFDRLAKNIQYF
length: 15; J: TRBJ1-1; D: .; V: TRBV7-9; size: .; DNA: TGTGCCAGCAGCTCGACCGGGACTGGGGACACTGAAGCTTTCTTT; CDR3: CASSSTGTGDTEAFF
length: 15; J: TRBJ2-3; D: TRBD2; V: TRBV7-3; size: .; DNA: TGTGCCAGCAGCTTAAGCGGGAGGGCAGGAGATACGCAGTATTTT; CDR3: CASSLSGRAGDTQYF
length: 15; J: TRBJ2-1; D: .; V: TRBV6-5; size: few; DNA: TGTGCCAGCAGTGTAGGGGCAGGGGCCCACAATGAGCAGTTCTTC; CDR3: CASSVGAGAHNEQFF
length: 16; J: TRBJ2-3; D: TRBD2; V: TRBV18; size: .; DNA: TGTGCCAGCTCACCCTTAGCGGGGGGCTACACAGATACGCAGTATTTT; CDR3: CASSPLAGGYTDTQYF
length: 15; J: TRBJ2-7; D: TRBD1; V: TRBV6-6; size: few; DNA: TGTGCCAGCAGTTACGAGGGGACAGGGGGCAGCGAGCAGTACTTC; CDR3: CASSYEGTGGSEQYF
length: 13; J: TRBJ2-1; D: .; V: TRBV5-1; size: once; DNA: TGCGCCAGCTACCACGGGGTCGGCGATGAGCAGTTCTTC; CDR3: CASYHGVGDEQFF
length: 15; J: TRBJ2-7; D: TRBD2; V: TRBV4-2; size: .; DNA: TGTGCCAGCAGCCAAGACTGGCGGGGGACCTACGAGCAGTACTTC; CDR3: CASSQDWRGTYEQYF
length: 12; J: TRBJ1-1; D: .; V: TRBV6-1; size: .; DNA: TGTGCCAGCCGGGGTGGGGGACCTGAAGCTTTCTTT; CDR3: CASRGGGPEAFF
length: 13; J: TRBJ2-1; D: .; V: TRBV30; size: .; DNA: TGTGCCTGGAGCGAGGGTCGTGGGAATGAGCAGTTCTTC; CDR3: CAWSEGRGNEQFF
length: 15; J: TRBJ2-1; D: TRBD2; V: TRBV7-3; size: .; DNA: TGTGCCAGCAGCTGGCCCGAGCGGGGGTACAATGAGCAGTTCTTC; CDR3: CASSWPERGYNEQFF
length: 17; J: TRBJ2-1; D: TRBD2; V: TRBV5-1; size: few; DNA: TGCGCCAGCAGCACTCGACTAGCGGGGGCCCCGACGAATGAGCAGTTCTTC; CDR3: CASSTRLAGAPTNEQFF
length: 14; J: TRBJ2-7; D: TRBD1; V: TRBV27; size: .; DNA: TGTGCCAGCAGTTTACGACAGGGCCTCTACGAGCAGTACTTC; CDR3: CASSLRQGLYEQYF
length: 22; J: TRBJ2-3; D: .; V: TRBV1; size: .; DNA: TGCACCAGCAGCCAAGAACGGAAGGGGCCCGGACTAGTACCCCTTAGCACAGATACGCAGTATTTT; CDR3: CTSSQERKGPGLVPLSTDTQYF
length: 14; J: TRBJ1-1; D: .; V: TRBV27; size: few; DNA: TGTGCCAGCAGCACAGTTGGTAGGAACACTGAAGCTTTCTTT; CDR3: CASSTVGRNTEAFF
length: 18; J: TRBJ1-2; D: .; V: TRBV15; size: .; DNA: TGTGCCACCAGCAGTAGGGCTATTGGAACAGGGTCTGGCTATGGCTACACCTTC; CDR3: CATSSRAIGTGSGYGYTF
length: 15; J: TRBJ1-1; D: .; V: TRBV7-9; size: .; DNA: TGTGCCAGCAGCTTGAGCAGGGCGCTTGGGACTGAAGCTTTCTTT; CDR3: CASSLSRALGTEAFF
length: 12; J: TRBJ1-5; D: .; V: TRBV6-1; size: .; DNA: TGTGCCAGCAGTGGAATCGACTGGCCCCAGCATTTT; CDR3: CASSGIDWPQHF
length: 16; J: TRBJ2-7; D: .; V: TRBV27; size: .; DNA: TGTGCCAGCAGTTTATCGGTTTATGTGTCGGCCTACGAGCAGTACTTC; CDR3: CASSLSVYVSAYEQYF
length: 12; J: TRBJ2-1; D: .; V: TRBV6-6; size: .; DNA: TGTGCCAGCAGTTTAGGGACTGTGGAGCAGTTCTTC; CDR3: CASSLGTVEQFF
length: 15; J: TRBJ2-3; D: .; V: TRBV9; size: .; DNA: TGTGCCAGCAGCGTAGTAGGGGGATACACAGATACGCAGTATTTT; CDR3: CASSVVGGYTDTQYF
length: 14; J: TRBJ2-1; D: .; V: TRBV5-1; size: .; DNA: TGCGCCAGCAGCCCAGGGGGGGAAGGCAATGAGCAGTTCTTC; CDR3: CASSPGGEGNEQFF
length: 15; J: TRBJ1-1; D: .; V: TRBV4-2; size: once; DNA: TGTGCCAGCAGCCAATCGAAGGTGGGTGTCGCTGAAGCTTTCTTT; CDR3: CASSQSKVGVAEAFF
length: 17; J: TRBJ2-1; D: .; V: TRBV5-1; size: .; DNA: TGCGCCAGCAGCAGGTCTTTACCGGGGGGCATCGACAATGAGCAGTTCTTC; CDR3: CASSRSLPGGIDNEQFF
length: 14; J: TRBJ2-1; D: .; V: TRBV9; size: .; DNA: TGTGCCAGCAGCGTAGGTTCAGGGAAAAATGAGCAGTTCTTC; CDR3: CASSVGSGKNEQFF
length: 14; J: TRBJ1-2; D: .; V: TRBV6-1; size: many; DNA: TGTGCCAGCAGTGAAGCGGAGGGGGGGTATGGCTACACCTTC; CDR3: CASSEAEGGYGYTF
length: 15; J: TRBJ2-1; D: .; V: TRBV5-1; size: .; DNA: TGCGCCAGCAGCCCAGGGGAGGGATCCTACAATGAGCAGTTCTTC; CDR3: CASSPGEGSYNEQFF
length: 17; J: TRBJ2-7; D: .; V: TRBV28; size: .; DNA: TGTGCCAGCAGCTCCCAGATGAGGGGGACGGACTCCTACGAGCAGTACTTC; CDR3: CASSSQMRGTDSYEQYF
length: 14; J: TRBJ1-3; D: .; V: TRBV6-5; size: .; DNA: TGTGCGACCTCCAGGGGTGGATCTGGAAACACCATATATTTT; CDR3: CATSRGGSGNTIYF
length: 16; J: TRBJ2-1; D: .; V: TRBV4-1; size: .; DNA: TGCGCCAGCAGCCAACCCCGTACGGCAGGGTTCAATGAGCAGTTCTTC; CDR3: CASSQPRTAGFNEQFF
length: 16; J: TRBJ2-7; D: TRBD1; V: TRBV2; size: .; DNA: TGTGCCAGCAGTTCGCCCGCCGGGACAGGTCCCCACGAGCAGTACTTC; CDR3: CASSSPAGTGPHEQYF
length: 13; J: TRBJ2-5; D: .; V: TRBV11-3; size: .; DNA: TGTGCCAGCAGCCCACCGGGACGGGAGACCCAGTACTTC; CDR3: CASSPPGRETQYF
length: 18; J: TRBJ2-7; D: .; V: TRBV7-2; size: few; DNA: TGTGCCAGCAGCTTGAGGTCCCCAGGGCGGGGCTCGCTCCACGAGCAGTACTTC; CDR3: CASSLRSPGRGSLHEQYF
length: 15; J: TRBJ2-1; D: TRBD2; V: TRBV4-2; size: once; DNA: TGTGCCAGCAGCCTCGGGGGGAGCTCCTACAATGAGCAGTTCTTC; CDR3: CASSLGGSSYNEQFF
length: 17; J: TRBJ2-1; D: TRBD2; V: TRBV7-2; size: .; DNA: TGTGCCAGCAGCTTCAGACTAGCGGGAGCCCCTTTGGATGAGCAGTTCTTC; CDR3: CASSFRLAGAPLDEQFF
length: 13; J: TRBJ2-2; D: TRBD1; V: TRBV2; size: .; DNA: TGTGCATCGACAGGGGTGGGCACCGGGGAGCTGTTTTTT; CDR3: CASTGVGTGELFF
length: 15; J: TRBJ1-5; D: TRBD1; V: TRBV6-1; size: few; DNA: TGTGCCAGCAGTTGGACAGGGGATGGCAATCAGCCCCAGCATTTT; CDR3: CASSWTGDGNQPQHF
length: 14; J: TRBJ1-2; D: .; V: TRBV21-1; size: .; DNA: TGTGCCAGCAGCAAAAACCGGGACAGGGGTGGCTACACCTTC; CDR3: CASSKNRDRGGYTF
length: 15; J: TRBJ2-7; D: .; V: TRBV6-6; size: once; DNA: TGTGCCAGCAGTTACTCCCCCACAGGCTCCTACGAGCAGTACTTC; CDR3: CASSYSPTGSYEQYF
length: 15; J: TRBJ2-3; D: .; V: TRBV14; size: .; DNA: TGTGCCAGCAGCCAAGGAGAATCTAGCACAGATACGCAGTATTTT; CDR3: CASSQGESSTDTQYF
length: 15; J: TRBJ1-5; D: .; V: TRBV28; size: .; DNA: TGTGCCAGCAGCCCAAAAGGGGGGCTAGTCCAGCCCCAGCATTTT; CDR3: CASSPKGGLVQPQHF
length: 14; J: TRBJ2-1; D: .; V: TRBV6-5; size: once; DNA: TGTGCCAGCAGTTCTAGTCAGTCCTACAATGAGCAGTTCTTC; CDR3: CASSSSQSYNEQFF
length: 15; J: TRBJ1-1; D: .; V: TRBV7-8; size: .; DNA: TGTGCCAGCAGCCCCGGGGGGGCGCGGAACACTGAAGCTTTCTTT; CDR3: CASSPGGARNTEAFF
length: 13; J: TRBJ2-2; D: .; V: TRBV27; size: few; DNA: TGTGCCAGCAGTTCTTACATACTCGGGGAGCTGTTTTTT; CDR3: CASSSYILGELFF
length: 15; J: TRBJ2-5; D: TRBD2; V: TRBV7-9; size: .; DNA: TGTGCCAGCAGCTTACAAACGGGAGGTGTAGAGACCCAGTACTTC; CDR3: CASSLQTGGVETQYF
length: 14; J: TRBJ2-7; D: TRBD1; V: TRBV5-1; size: .; DNA: TGCGCCAGCAGCTTGGGGACAGGGACCCACGAGCAGTACTTC; CDR3: CASSLGTGTHEQYF
length: 16; J: TRBJ2-2; D: TRBD2; V: TRBV18; size: .; DNA: TGTGCCAGCTCACCCCTCCCGGGGGGGGAAACCGGGGAGCTGTTTTTT; CDR3: CASSPLPGGETGELFF
length: 11; J: TRBJ2-1; D: .; V: TRBV27; size: .; DNA: TGTGCCACCGAAACACGAGGCGAGCAGTTCTTC; CDR3: CATETRGEQFF
length: 16; J: TRBJ1-1; D: .; V: TRBV6-5; size: .; DNA: TGTGCCAGCAGTTCCACACGAGGACCCTTGAACACTGAAGCTTTCTTT; CDR3: CASSSTRGPLNTEAFF
length: 13; J: TRBJ1-1; D: .; V: TRBV7-9; size: .; DNA: TGTGCCAGCAGCTTTCAAGGGAACACTGAAGCTTTCTTT; CDR3: CASSFQGNTEAFF
length: 10; J: TRBJ1-2; D: TRBD1; V: TRBV28; size: few; DNA: TGTGCCACTGGAGGGGGCGGCTACACCTTC; CDR3: CATGGGGYTF
length: 15; J: TRBJ2-3; D: TRBD1; V: TRBV19; size: .; DNA: TGTGCCAGTAGTATAGACGGCAGGGGGCGAGATACGCAGTATTTT; CDR3: CASSIDGRGRDTQYF
length: 14; J: TRBJ1-3; D: TRBD1; V: TRBV7-8; size: .; DNA: TGTGCCAGCAGACCTACAGGGGTCGGAAACACCATATATTTT; CDR3: CASRPTGVGNTIYF
length: 13; J: TRBJ1-1; D: .; V: TRBV27; size: .; DNA: TGTGCCAGCAGTTTGGGGGAGAACACTGAAGCTTTCTTT; CDR3: CASSLGENTEAFF
length: 14; J: TRBJ2-7; D: .; V: TRBV28; size: .; DNA: TGTGCCAGCAGGACCACAGATATTACCTACGAGCAGTACTTC; CDR3: CASRTTDITYEQYF
length: 17; J: TRBJ2-1; D: TRBD1; V: TRBV5-4; size: .; DNA: TGTGCCAGCAGCCCCGGACAGGCGGACCTCCTCTACAATGAGCAGTTCTTC; CDR3: CASSPGQADLLYNEQFF